The 12 T cell receptor beta chains in this list originate from one sample, sequenced in a study of a mutant IDH1 vaccine in newly diagnosed glioma. Stated time point: week 11, during vaccination. Alongside topical imiquimod, each dose of vaccine comprised 300 ug of mutant IDH1 20-mer peptide. Antigens of these TCRs are unknown. The table came from immunoSEQ multiplex PCR; TCRdb's copy has only in-frame clones and leaves some out. The profile shows around 120,000 clones, about 82% of them singletons. Source: PBMCs, taken from a glioma patient whose treatment included an IDH1 peptide vaccine. Every receptor here comes from a middle-aged man with glioma.

The chain links TRBV13 to TRBJ2-7; D remains unclear. Trimming left V 4 bases short and J 3 bases short, with 10 bases between. Germline loops: CDR1 PRHDT, CDR2 FYEKMQ (reference sequence). This CDR3 comprises 13 residues. The CDR3 loop reads CASSSGPSYEQYF. The CDR3 nucleotides read TGTGCCAGCAGCTCCGGACCAAGCTACGAGCAGTACTTC.

This rearrangement joins TRBV6-4 to TRBJ2-3; 7 bases are shared with TRBD2. The V gene's germline CDR1 is MRHNA and CDR2 SNTAGT. CDR3 length equals 14 residues. V gave up 0 bases and J gave up 8 bases; unmatched junction bases: 5. CDR3 DNA sequence: TGTGCCAGCAGTGACTCGGCCATAGCGGGTACGCAGTATTTT. As protein: CASSDSAIAGTQYF.

The chain links TRBV9 to TRBJ1-4, with D possibly matching TRBD1 (5 bases). In germline, CDR1 is SGDLS, CDR2 YYNGEE. Between the trimmed V and J ends, which lost 1 base and 6 bases, there was a span of 10 bases. CDR3 length: 14 amino acids. This chain's CDR3 is CASSVRGGDEKLFF. The CDR3 coding sequence is TGTGCCAGCAGCGTACGGGGGGGTGATGAAAAACTGTTTTTT.

This clone was detected only a few times. V and J are TRBV28 and TRBJ2-2, with 7 bases aligning to TRBD2. V was clipped by 2 bases and J by 5 bases; unmatched bases: 5. CDR3 length equals 15 residues. The germline CDR1 and CDR2 sequences are MDHEN and SYDVKM. The CDR3 protein is CASSLAGAGTGELFF. The CDR3 bases are TGTGCCAGCAGTTTAGCGGGAGCGGGTACCGGGGAGCTGTTTTTT.

The chain carries TRBV19 and TRBJ2-1; perhaps TRBD2 as D (6 bases). Per germline, CDR1 LNHDA and CDR2 SQIVND (reference sequence). Trimming shortened V by 3 bases and J by 4 bases, and 13 bases separated the two germline ends. The CDR3 has 15 amino acids. The CDR3, as DNA: TGTGCCAGTAGTATGGGGCCAGCGGGTTACAATGAGCAGTTCTTC. Amino acid sequence: CASSMGPAGYNEQFF.

This chain connects TRBV4-2 to TRBJ2-7; 7 nucleotides line up with TRBD1. V shed 4 bases and J 3 bases; nucleotides not matched to a gene: 12. Germline assignment: CDR1 LGHNA and CDR2 YNFKEQ. The CDR3 has 16 amino acids. Here the CDR3 reads CASSPISGTADYEQYF. CDR3 DNA sequence: TGTGCCAGCAGCCCTATATCCGGGACAGCTGACTACGAGCAGTACTTC.

The chain combines TRBV21-1 with TRBJ2-2; no check of the table's D call, TRBD1, against the DNA was made. TRBV21-1 has pseudogene status. The CDR3 runs 14 residues. CDR3 protein: CASSVHRGTGELFF. The CDR3 bases are TGTGCCAGCAGCGTCCACAGGGGCACCGGGGAGCTGTTTTTT.

The chain combines TRBV5-4 with TRBJ2-2, with D possibly TRBD2 on 7 matching bases. CDR1 is SGHNT, CDR2 YYREEE, per germline (reference sequence). The V and J ends lost 3 bases and 6 bases respectively, with 24 bases between them. CDR3 length: 18 residues. In DNA form, the CDR3 reads TGTGCCAGCAGCTCCCTGAGGGGGGGAGGTTTAATCTCCGGGGAGCTGTTTTTT. It codes for CASSSLRGGGLISGELFF.

V is TRBV5-6 and J is TRBJ2-7, with 11 bases lining up with TRBD2. The CDR3 consists of 17 residues. V shed 7 bases and J 0 bases; nucleotides not matched to a gene: 12. CDR1 is SGHDT, CDR2 YYEEEE, per germline. The CDR3 nucleotides are TGTGCCAGCGAACCGGGACTAGCGGAGAGGAGCTCCTACGAGCAGTACTTC. Its protein product is CASEPGLAERSSYEQYF.

The chain is built from TRBV5-6 and TRBJ1-5; 8 bases are a match to TRBD1. The CDR3 covers 16 residues. Germline CDR1 is SGHDT and CDR2 is YYEEEE. Trimming removed 4 bases from V and 0 bases from J; junction bases left unmatched: 6. CDR3: CASSPRTGHSNQPQHF. The DNA for the CDR3 is TGTGCCAGCAGCCCCCGGACAGGGCATAGCAATCAGCCCCAGCATTTT.

This rearrangement joins TRBV7-8 to TRBJ2-2, with 8 bases matching TRBD1. Trimming removed 8 bases from V and 3 bases from J; junction bases left unmatched: 2. The CDR3 covers 13 residues. In germline, CDR1 is SGHVS, CDR2 FQNEAQ. The CDR3 nucleotides read TGTGCCAGCGACAGGGGCGACACCGGGGAGCTGTTTTTT. This sequence encodes CASDRGDTGELFF.

The rearrangement links TRBV28 to TRBJ2-3; D call uncertain. The V gene's germline CDR1 is MDHEN and CDR2 SYDVKM. The CDR3 sequence is 14 residues long. Trimming left V 5 bases short and J 3 bases short, with 12 bases between. CDR3 region: CASSLGLGTDTQYF. The CDR3, as DNA: TGTGCCAGCAGTCTTGGCCTAGGTACAGATACGCAGTATTTT.